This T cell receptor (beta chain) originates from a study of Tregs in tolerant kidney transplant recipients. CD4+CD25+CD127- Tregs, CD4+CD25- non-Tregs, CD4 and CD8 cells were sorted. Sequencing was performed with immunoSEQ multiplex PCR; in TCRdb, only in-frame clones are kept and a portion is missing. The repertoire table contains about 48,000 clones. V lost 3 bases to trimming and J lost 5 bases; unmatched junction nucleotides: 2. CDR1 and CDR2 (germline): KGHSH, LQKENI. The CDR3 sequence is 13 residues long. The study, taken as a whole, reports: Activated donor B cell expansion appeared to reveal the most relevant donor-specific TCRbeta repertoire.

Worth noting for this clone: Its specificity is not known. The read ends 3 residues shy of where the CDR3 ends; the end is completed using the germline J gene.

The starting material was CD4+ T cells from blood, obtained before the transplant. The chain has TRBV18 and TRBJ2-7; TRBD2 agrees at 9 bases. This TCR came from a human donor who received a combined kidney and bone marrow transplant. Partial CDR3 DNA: TGTGCCAGCTCACCGCAGCGGGGGGACGAG. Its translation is CASSPQRGDE. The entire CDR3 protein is CASSPQRGDEQYF.